The TCR beta chain described here comes from a study of tumor and adjacent non-tumor tissue in lung cancer. Study information: Histology: 12 adenocarcinoma, a couple of squamous cell carcinoma, 1 small cell lung cancer.

This sample's RNA came from whole unsorted tissue. Distant lung tissue was collected more than 3 cm away from the tumor edge. Study-wide findings and caveats: Compared with tumor, normal lung showed significantly lower TCR diversity.

TCRbeta libraries were built with three rounds of nested PCR, modified from ARM-PCR. TCRdb re-analysed the multiplex PCR reads in MiXCR, keeping a single row per CDR3 protein. This table has about 98,000 distinct CDR3 sequences, 75% to 85% appearing once. Looked up from germline, CDR1 is SEHNR and CDR2 is FQNEAQ (reference sequence). V was pared by 7 bases and J by 4 bases, with 14 bases between. CDR3 length equals 15 residues. This clonotype has at least ten counts. Antigen: not known. The V and J genes are TRBV7-9 and TRBJ2-6, with TRBD1 as a possible D gene (6 bases). Sequencing was carried out using distant non-tumor lung tissue. The sequence was collected from a man aged 55 to 70 with small cell lung cancer. The CDR3 loop is CASNSGDPGANVLTF. The CDR3 DNA follows: TGTGCCAGCAACTCAGGGGATCCGGGGGCCAACGTCCTGACTTTC.